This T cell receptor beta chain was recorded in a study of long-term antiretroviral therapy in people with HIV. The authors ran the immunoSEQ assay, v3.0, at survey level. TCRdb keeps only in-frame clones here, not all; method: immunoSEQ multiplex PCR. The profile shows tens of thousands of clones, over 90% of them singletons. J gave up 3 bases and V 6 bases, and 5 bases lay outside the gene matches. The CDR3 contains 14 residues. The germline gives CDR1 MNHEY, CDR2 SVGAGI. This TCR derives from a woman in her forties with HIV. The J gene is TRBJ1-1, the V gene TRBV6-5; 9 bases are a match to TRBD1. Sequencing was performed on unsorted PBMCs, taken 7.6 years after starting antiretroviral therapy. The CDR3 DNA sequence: TGTGCCAGCAGCCGACAGGGGGGTTACACTGAAGCTTTCTTT. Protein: CASSRQGGYTEAFF.